Listed below are T cell receptor beta chains from one sample, sequenced in a study of vaccination and CD4 T cells after COVID-19. From the PCR reads, TCRdb called clonotypes with MiXCR, one entry per CDR3 protein. The table has roughly 16,000 distinct CDR3 sequences, about 50% seen once; the top ten hold about 12%. These receptors have no identified antigens. Specimen: CD4+ T cells from blood, cultured in vitro. The receptors were gathered from a human donor who had recovered from COVID-19. Each CDR3 is given without its conserved first and last residue. Each record gives: J gene, V gene, CDR3 protein.

TRBJ1-1 TRBV12-5 ASGRGTDFTEAF
TRBJ2-7 TRBV6-5 ASSYGPSTYEQY
TRBJ1-4 TRBV7-9 ASSLRQGNEKLF
TRBJ1-2 TRBV28 ASSRKGAQGRGYGYT
TRBJ1-1 TRBV18 ASHAGGNTEAF
TRBJ1-1 TRBV6-2/TRBV6-3 ASSDRGTEAF
TRBJ2-1 TRBV20-1 SAGDSSYNEQF
TRBJ2-1 TRBV6-1 ASSGTSGRGEQF
TRBJ1-1 TRBV20-1 SARAPGQGDEAF
TRBJ2-7 TRBV2 ASNSGPLHSYEQY
TRBJ2-3 TRBV7-2 ASSLFLGTDTQY
TRBJ1-1 TRBV6-1 ASSPPRRGMNAEAF
TRBJ2-2 TRBV19 ASSASAGTGELF
TRBJ1-1 TRBV7-2 AGSRDSHTEAF
TRBJ2-3 TRBV20-1 SASRWGVEDTQY
TRBJ1-1 TRBV19 ASSTTLNTEAF
TRBJ2-3 TRBV20-1 SAREGSSTDTQY
TRBJ1-2 TRBV9 ASSVGPGESDGYT
TRBJ1-1 TRBV15 ATSSRRGLNTEAF
TRBJ1-1 TRBV5-4 ASSLGGTGEAF
TRBJ1-2 TRBV9 ASSSGTGGYNYGYT
TRBJ2-7 TRBV7-9 ASSFGQMYEQY
TRBJ2-7 TRBV6-1 ASSPIRGAGLYEQY
TRBJ1-5 TRBV9 ASSVEADSNQPQH
TRBJ1-2 TRBV6-2/TRBV6-3 ASSYYRADGYT
TRBJ1-1 TRBV7-8 ASSLGLGPNTEAF
TRBJ2-7 TRBV19 ASSIAIGGTYEQY
TRBJ2-1 TRBV6-2/TRBV6-3 ASSSPTGNNEQF
TRBJ1-2 TRBV19 ASRRRANYGYT
TRBJ2-1 TRBV20-1 SARGQGHNEQF